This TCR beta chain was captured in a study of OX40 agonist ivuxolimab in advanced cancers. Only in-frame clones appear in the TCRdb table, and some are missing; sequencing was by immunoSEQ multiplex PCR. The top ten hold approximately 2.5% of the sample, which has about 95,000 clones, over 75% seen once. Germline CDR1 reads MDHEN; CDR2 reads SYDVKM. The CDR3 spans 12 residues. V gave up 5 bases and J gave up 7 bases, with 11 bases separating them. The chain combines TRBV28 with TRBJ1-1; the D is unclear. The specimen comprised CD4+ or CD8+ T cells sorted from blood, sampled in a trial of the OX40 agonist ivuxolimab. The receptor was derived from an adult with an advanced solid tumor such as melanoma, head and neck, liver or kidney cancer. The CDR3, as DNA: TGTGCCAGCAGTATCCTCGCGGGTGAAGCTTTCTTT. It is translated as CASSILAGEAFF. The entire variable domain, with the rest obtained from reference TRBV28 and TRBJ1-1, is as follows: DVKVTQSSRYLVKRTGEKVFLECVQDMDHENMFWYRQDPGLGLRLIYFSYDVKMKEKGDIPEGYSVSREKKERFSLILESASTNQTSMYLCASSILAGEAFFGQGTRLTVV.